These T cell receptor beta chains were read from a single sample in a study of T cells in Graves' hyperthyroidism and ophthalmopathy. MiXCR, applied by TCRdb to the multiplex PCR reads, yields one record per CDR3 protein. Of roughly 250,000 distinct CDR3 sequences listed, 20% to 25% are singletons. Sequencing was carried out using blood. These receptors all come from a man aged 25 to 45 with Graves' ophthalmopathy. Each CDR3 is given with its conserved first and last residue. D genes are given only for firm matches. Clone sizes are given selectively: once, few, many, or a class where the clone is expanded.

V gene,D gene,J gene,clone size,CDR3 DNA,CDR3 protein
TRBV6-1,TRBD1,TRBJ2-7,many,TGTGCCAGCAGTGGGGGAAAGGGACAGGGAACTTACGAGCAGTACTTC,CASSGGKGQGTYEQYF
TRBV6-1,.,TRBJ1-6,.,TGTGCCAGCACCCGGTACACAGGTACCAACTCACCCCTCCACTTT,CASTRYTGTNSPLHF
TRBV28,TRBD1,TRBJ2-7,.,TGTGCCAGCAGTTACACCGGGACAGGGAAGGACGAGCAGTACTTC,CASSYTGTGKDEQYF
TRBV6-2/TRBV6-3,.,TRBJ2-7,many,TGTGCCAGCAGTTACTCATTAGGGTACGAGCAGTACTTC,CASSYSLGYEQYF
TRBV2,.,TRBJ1-4,many,TGTGCCCTAGGGGGGGTAACTAATGAAAAACTGTTTTTT,CALGGVTNEKLFF
TRBV5-1,.,TRBJ2-3,.,TGCGCCAGCAGTAGGGAGTACACAGATACGCAGTATTTT,CASSREYTDTQYF
TRBV28,.,TRBJ1-1,many,TGTGCTTCATACGGGTACACTGAAGCTTTCTTT,CASYGYTEAFF
TRBV12-3/TRBV12-4,TRBD2,TRBJ2-3,.,TGTGCCAGCAGTTTAGCGCTAACGGGAACTAGCGGGCTCACAGATACGCAGTATTTT,CASSLALTGTSGLTDTQYF
TRBV13,TRBD1,TRBJ2-1,.,TGTGCCAGCAGCGCACAGGGGCATGAGCAGTTCTTC,CASSAQGHEQFF
TRBV12-3/TRBV12-4,TRBD1,TRBJ2-1,few,TGTGCCAGCAGCCCGGACAGGGGGTATGGTCATGAGCAGTTCTTC,CASSPDRGYGHEQFF
TRBV13,.,TRBJ1-1,few,TGTGCCAGCAGCTTAGCCCTCACAGTGAACACTGAAGCTTTCTTT,CASSLALTVNTEAFF
TRBV11-2,.,TRBJ2-7,many,TGTGCCAGCAGCCAAATGGGACCTTCCTACGAGCAGTACTTC,CASSQMGPSYEQYF
TRBV7-2,.,TRBJ1-6,.,TGTGCCAGCAGGTTAGGGGGAGTTTCACCCCTCCACTTT,CASRLGGVSPLHF
TRBV11-2,TRBD2,TRBJ2-1,many,TGTGCCAGCAGCTTAAGGGGAGGGGATGAGCAGTTCTTC,CASSLRGGDEQFF
TRBV11-3,.,TRBJ2-3,many,TGTGCCAGCAGCTTTCGGGGCGGTACAGATACGCAGTATTTT,CASSFRGGTDTQYF
TRBV11-2,TRBD1,TRBJ2-7,many,TGTGCCAGCAGCCGAACACAGGGGAATGTCCACGAGCAGTACTTC,CASSRTQGNVHEQYF
TRBV11-3,TRBD1,TRBJ2-5,many,TGTGCCAGCAGATCCCGGACAGGCCAAGAGACCCAGTACTTC,CASRSRTGQETQYF
TRBV5-1,TRBD2,TRBJ2-1,.,TGCGCCAGCAGCCCTATAGCGGGAGGGCCCGTTTTTGGTGAGCAGTTCTTC,CASSPIAGGPVFGEQFF
TRBV19,TRBD1,TRBJ2-7,many,TGTGCCAGTAGTATCCGTGGGACAGCTAGCTCCTACGAGCAGTACTTC,CASSIRGTASSYEQYF
TRBV4-2,TRBD2,TRBJ2-7,.,TGTGCCAGCAGTCCTAGCGGGAGAGAGACCTACGAGCAGTACTTC,CASSPSGRETYEQYF
TRBV15,.,TRBJ1-2,.,TGTGCCACCAGCAGAGGAATAAAGAAGGATCGCTATGGCTACACCTTC,CATSRGIKKDRYGYTF
TRBV28,.,TRBJ1-6,many,TGTGCCAGCAGTTTCTCCTATAATTCACCCCTCCACTTT,CASSFSYNSPLHF
TRBV12-3/TRBV12-4,.,TRBJ2-7,.,TGTGCCAGCAGTTTCTCCGGGAGTAGACCATACGAGCAGTACTTC,CASSFSGSRPYEQYF
TRBV5-5,.,TRBJ2-4,few,TGTGCCAGCAGCTTGGAGGCACCCAAAAACATTCAGTACTTC,CASSLEAPKNIQYF
TRBV29-1,TRBD2,TRBJ2-7,.,TGCAGCGTGACTGGTCTAGCGGGGAGCTACGAGCAGTACTTC,CSVTGLAGSYEQYF
TRBV2,.,TRBJ2-1,few,TGTGCCAGCAGCTTTGGGAGCTCCTACAATGAGCAGTTCTTC,CASSFGSSYNEQFF
TRBV28,.,TRBJ2-4,.,TGTGCCAGCAGTTTAAAAGGGGGGGGAATTCAGTACTTC,CASSLKGGGIQYF
TRBV7-6,TRBD1,TRBJ2-1,.,TGTGCCAGCAGCTTAAGGGGGGGGACAGGGTTTGATAATGAGCAGTTCTTC,CASSLRGGTGFDNEQFF
TRBV10-3,TRBD1,TRBJ2-7,few,TGTGCCATCAACCGGGGACAGGAAGACGAGCAGTACTTC,CAINRGQEDEQYF
TRBV5-1,TRBD2,TRBJ2-3,few,TGCGCCAGCAGCTTGGACTTTGGACTAGCGGGAGAGGGCACAGATACGCAGTATTTT,CASSLDFGLAGEGTDTQYF
TRBV3-1,.,TRBJ2-2,.,TGTGCCAGCAGCACACTCGACTACCTCAACGGAGGGCTGTTTTTT,CASSTLDYLNGGLFF
TRBV7-2,TRBD2,TRBJ2-5,.,TGTGCCAGCAGCTTAGCCATAGCGGGAACCCAAGAGACCCAGTACTTC,CASSLAIAGTQETQYF
TRBV30,.,TRBJ1-2,.,TGTGCCCCCAAGATGTGGGATAACTATGGCTACACCTTC,CAPKMWDNYGYTF
TRBV20-1,TRBD1,TRBJ1-5,.,TGCAGTGCTTGGGACAGGCAAAATCAGCCCCAGCATTTT,CSAWDRQNQPQHF
TRBV28,TRBD2,TRBJ2-7,many,TGTGCCAGCAGTTTATTCGGGGCGACTAGCGGATTCTACGAGCAGTACTTC,CASSLFGATSGFYEQYF
TRBV20-1,.,TRBJ1-1,few,TGCAGTGCTAGAGATGGGTACAGTCTTGGCACTGAAGCTTTCTTT,CSARDGYSLGTEAFF
TRBV3-1,.,TRBJ1-2,.,TGTGCCAGCAGCCCCCGGGAAGGCATCTATGGCTACACCTTC,CASSPREGIYGYTF
TRBV2,.,TRBJ2-7,.,TGTGCCAGCAAAGTGGCGGGGCAGGGAAACCACGAGCAGTACTTC,CASKVAGQGNHEQYF
TRBV7-9,.,TRBJ2-7,.,TGTGCCAGCAGCTTAGCAGCGGGCGAATCCTACGAGCAGTACTTC,CASSLAAGESYEQYF